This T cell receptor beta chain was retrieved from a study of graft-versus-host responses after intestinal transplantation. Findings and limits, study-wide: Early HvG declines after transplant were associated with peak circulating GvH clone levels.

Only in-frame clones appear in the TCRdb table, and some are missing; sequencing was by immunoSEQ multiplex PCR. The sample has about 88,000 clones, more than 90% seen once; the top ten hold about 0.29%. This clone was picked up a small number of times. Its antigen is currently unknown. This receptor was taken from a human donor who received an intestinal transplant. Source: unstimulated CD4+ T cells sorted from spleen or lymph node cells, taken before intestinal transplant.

CDR3 in amino acids: CASSELVGQPQHF. The CDR3 DNA is TGCGCCAGCAGTGAGTTGGTCGGTCAGCCCCAGCATTTT. The chain links TRBV10-2 to TRBJ1-5; D call uncertain. The CDR3 contains 13 residues. The germline V gene encodes CDR1 WSHSY and CDR2 SAAADI. Trimming cost V 1 base and J 6 bases, with 7 bases left between them.